The rows below give T cell receptor beta chains drawn from one sample of a study of blood T cells in healthy people across ages. TCRdb re-called the 5' RACE reads through MiXCR, storing one row per CDR3 protein. The profile shows hundreds of thousands of distinct CDR3 sequences, approximately 40% of them singletons. The sample comprised blood. The receptor source for this set is a man aged 80 or over in good health. The CDR3 runs from the conserved cysteine through the conserved F or W. D genes are given only for firm matches. Not every row has a clone size; where given, it reads once, few, many or a size class.

j_call,clone_size,v_call,d_call,cdr3_aa,cdr3_nt
TRBJ2-3,-,TRBV7-2,TRBD2,CASSLEVAGLTDTQYF,TGTGCCAGCAGCTTAGAAGTAGCGGGACTGACAGATACGCAGTATTTT
TRBJ2-5,few,TRBV7-2,-,CASSRARGQETQYF,TGTGCCAGCAGCAGGGCCAGGGGCCAAGAGACCCAGTACTTC
TRBJ1-6,few,TRBV12-3/TRBV12-4,-,CASSFGGNNSPLHF,TGTGCCAGCAGTTTTGGGGGTAATAATTCACCCCTCCACTTT
TRBJ2-1,-,TRBV28,-,CASMGAGSYNEQFF,TGTGCCAGCATGGGCGCTGGGTCCTACAATGAGCAGTTCTTC
TRBJ1-1,-,TRBV13,-,CASNPTANTEAFF,TGTGCCAGCAACCCGACAGCTAACACTGAAGCTTTCTTT
TRBJ2-3,few,TRBV18,TRBD2,CASSPQRELDTQYF,TGTGCCAGCTCACCACAGCGGGAGTTAGATACGCAGTATTTT
TRBJ2-1,-,TRBV27,TRBD2,CASSSRLAGGLGNEQFF,TGTGCCAGCAGTTCCCGACTAGCGGGGGGGCTGGGAAATGAGCAGTTCTTC
TRBJ2-5,few,TRBV15,-,CATSRDKGGTTKTQYF,TGTGCCACCAGCAGAGATAAGGGGGGTACCACCAAGACCCAGTACTTC
TRBJ2-7,many,TRBV11-2,-,CASSLGRATYEQYF,TGTGCCAGCAGCTTAGGTAGAGCAACCTACGAGCAGTACTTC
TRBJ2-3,-,TRBV20-1,TRBD2,CSVRTRLASTDTQYF,TGCAGTGTAAGAACCCGACTAGCTTCCACAGATACGCAGTATTTT
TRBJ2-7,-,TRBV9,TRBD2,CASSVGSSGSSEQYF,TGTGCCAGCAGCGTAGGGTCTAGCGGGAGTTCCGAGCAGTACTTC
TRBJ2-5,many,TRBV15,TRBD1,CATSKRTGGSETQYF,TGTGCCACCAGCAAACGGACAGGGGGCTCAGAGACCCAGTACTTC
TRBJ2-7,-,TRBV9,-,CASSSRMGSPYEQYF,TGTGCCAGCAGCTCGCGAATGGGGAGCCCCTACGAGCAGTACTTC
TRBJ2-7,few,TRBV28,TRBD1,CASSPPGQGTEYF,TGTGCCAGCAGTCCCCCGGGACAGGGGACGGAGTACTTC
TRBJ2-1,-,TRBV5-8,-,CASSLDGRVLFF,TGTGCCAGCAGCTTGGACGGGAGAGTTCTGTTCTTC
TRBJ2-2,-,TRBV24-1,TRBD2,CATSDPTGGGLFF,TGTGCCACCAGTGACCCTACGGGAGGGGGGCTGTTTTTT
TRBJ2-5,once,TRBV6-2/TRBV6-3,-,CASSFGGGLGETQYF,TGTGCCAGCAGTTTTGGGGGGGGCCTGGGAGAGACCCAGTACTTC
TRBJ2-1,-,TRBV5-1,-,CASSWGGGDEQFF,TGCGCCAGCAGCTGGGGGGGCGGGGATGAGCAGTTCTTC
TRBJ2-5,few,TRBV4-1,-,CASSQAPGGGGGQETQYF,TGCGCCAGCAGCCAAGCTCCTGGAGGAGGGGGCGGCCAAGAGACCCAGTACTTC
TRBJ1-2,many,TRBV29-1,-,CSVLTTVPYGYTF,TGCAGCGTACTTACAACAGTTCCCTATGGCTACACCTTC
TRBJ2-7,few,TRBV28,TRBD2,CASSSLGSGRSYEQYF,TGTGCCAGCAGCTCTCTTGGGAGCGGGAGATCCTACGAGCAGTACTTC
TRBJ2-2,few,TRBV2,-,CASSHPSGGLGFTGELFF,TGTGCCAGCAGTCACCCCTCAGGGGGACTAGGGTTCACCGGGGAGCTGTTTTTT
TRBJ2-7,-,TRBV12-3/TRBV12-4,-,CASKGRATLSSYNEQYF,TGTGCCAGCAAGGGCAGGGCAACCCTAAGCTCCTACAATGAGCAGTACTTC
TRBJ2-3,-,TRBV20-1,-,CSASLGASGIGDTQYF,TGCAGTGCTAGTTTGGGGGCGAGCGGGATCGGGGATACGCAGTATTTT